The TCR beta chain under discussion was sequenced for a study of T-cell reconstitution after alpha-beta-depleted transplantation in children. The study, taken as a whole, reports: The study reportedly traced alpha-beta T cells about two months after transplant to several hundred expanded graft clones. Day-60 TCRbeta diversity that was high in some patients was derived from surviving recipient T cells and thymic progenitors. A year had passed since transplant, and T-cell counts and diversity by then came mostly from newly produced T cells.

This clonotype has only a few counts. Antigen specificity is unknown. The junction does not match germline at one end; this may be a read error. A library of TCRbeta sequences, prepared with unique molecular identifiers, was generated. TCRdb redid the calling of the PCR reads with MiXCR, one entry per CDR3 protein. The sample includes approximately 1,000,000 distinct CDR3 sequences, about 26% of them seen just once. The CDR3 loop spans 14 amino acids. The germline V gene has CDR1 MGHRA and CDR2 YSYEKL. The source is a boy under two years old who had a stem cell transplant for SCID, so the T cells may come from the graft donor. The input for sequencing was PBMCs, mostly from graft donor cells, taken 360 days after TCRalphabeta/CD19-depleted stem cell transplant. V usage is TRBV4-1 and J usage is TRBJ2-1, with D perhaps being TRBD1 or TRBD2 (5 bases each). The CDR3, as DNA: TGCGCCAGCAGCAAAGAGGGGCACTACAATGAGCAGTTCTTC. It yields the protein CASSKEGHYNEQFF.